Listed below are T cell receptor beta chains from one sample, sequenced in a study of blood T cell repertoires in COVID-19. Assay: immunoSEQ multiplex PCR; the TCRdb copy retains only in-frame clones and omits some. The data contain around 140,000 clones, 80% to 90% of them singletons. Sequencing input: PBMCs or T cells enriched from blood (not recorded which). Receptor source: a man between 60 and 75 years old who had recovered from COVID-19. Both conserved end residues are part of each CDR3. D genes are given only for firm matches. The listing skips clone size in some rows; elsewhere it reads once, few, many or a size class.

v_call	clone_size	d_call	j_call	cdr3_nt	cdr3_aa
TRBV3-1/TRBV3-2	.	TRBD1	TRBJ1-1	TGTGCCAGCAGGGGACAGTCTCAATTCGAAGCTTTCTTT	CASRGQSQFEAFF
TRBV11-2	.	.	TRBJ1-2	TGTGCCAGCAGCTTAGAACTACCAAACTATGGCTACACCTTC	CASSLELPNYGYTF
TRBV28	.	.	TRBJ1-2	TGTGCCAGCAGTTTGGTAGCGGTGATCGTGAACTATGGCTACACCTTC	CASSLVAVIVNYGYTF
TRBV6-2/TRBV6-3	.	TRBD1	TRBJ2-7	TGTGCCAGCAGTTTTAGACAGGGGGGCTCCTACGAGCAGTACTTC	CASSFRQGGSYEQYF
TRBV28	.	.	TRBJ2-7	TGTGCCAGCAGTCCAGTAGCGGTGGTGGGCTCCTACGAGCAGTACTTC	CASSPVAVVGSYEQYF
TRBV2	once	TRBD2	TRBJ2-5	TGTGCCATCCGGGGACTAGCGGCTTTGGAGACCCAGTACTTC	CAIRGLAALETQYF
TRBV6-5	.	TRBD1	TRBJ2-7	TGTGCCAGCAAACGACAGGGGAACGAGCAGTACTTC	CASKRQGNEQYF
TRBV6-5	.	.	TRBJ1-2	TGTGCCAGCAGACAACAGGGACGGGATGGCTACACCTTC	CASRQQGRDGYTF
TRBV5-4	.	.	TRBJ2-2	TGTGCCAGCAGCAGCGGAGGGACTCCGAACACCGGGGAGCTGTTTTTT	CASSSGGTPNTGELFF
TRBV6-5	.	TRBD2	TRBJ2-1	TGTGCCAGCAGTCGGAGAGCGGGAGAGCTTACTGAGCAGTTCTTC	CASSRRAGELTEQFF
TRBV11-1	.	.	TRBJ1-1	TGTGCCAGCAGCTTAGAGGCGACAGGAGAAGCTTTCTTT	CASSLEATGEAFF
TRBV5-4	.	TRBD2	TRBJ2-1	TGTGCCAGCAGCTTGATAGTAACTAGCGGGGACTATTACAATGAGCAGTTCTTC	CASSLIVTSGDYYNEQFF
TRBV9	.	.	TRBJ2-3	TGTGCCAGCAGCCTTAGCGGAAGCAACACAGATACGCAGTATTTT	CASSLSGSNTDTQYF
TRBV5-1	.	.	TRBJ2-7	TGCGCCAGCAGCCCCTGGACAGTCTCCTACGAGCAGTACTTC	CASSPWTVSYEQYF
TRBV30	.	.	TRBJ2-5	TGTGCCTGGAGTGTATTTGGGGCTTCGGAGACCCAGTACTTC	CAWSVFGASETQYF
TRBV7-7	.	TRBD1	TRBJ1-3	TGTGCCAGCAGCCCAGACAGGGTTGGAAACACCATATATTTT	CASSPDRVGNTIYF
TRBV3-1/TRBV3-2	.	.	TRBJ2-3	TGTGCCAGCAGCCCTAAGACAGATACGCAGTATTTT	CASSPKTDTQYF
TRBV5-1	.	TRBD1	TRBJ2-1	TGCGCCAGCAACCCACAGGGGGCCTACAATGAGCAGTTCTTC	CASNPQGAYNEQFF
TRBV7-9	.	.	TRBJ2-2	TGTGCCAGCAGCTTCAGCACCGGGGAGCTGTTTTTT	CASSFSTGELFF
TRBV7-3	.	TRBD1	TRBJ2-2	TGTGCCAGCAGCTCCGATTTAAGGGGGCCCGGGGAGCTGTTTTTT	CASSSDLRGPGELFF
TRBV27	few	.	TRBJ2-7	TGTGCCAGCAGTTTATCGGCCAAATACGAGCAGTACTTC	CASSLSAKYEQYF
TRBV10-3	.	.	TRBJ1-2	TGTGCCATCAGAGGGGCAGCTTACCCTGGCTACACCTTC	CAIRGAAYPGYTF
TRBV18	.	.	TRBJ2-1	TGTGCCAGCTCCGAGATCTCCTCCTACAATGAGCAGTTCTTC	CASSEISSYNEQFF
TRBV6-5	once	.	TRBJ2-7	TGTGCCAGCAGTACACCATACGAGCAGTACTTC	CASSTPYEQYF
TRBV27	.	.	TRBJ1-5	TGTGCCAGCAGTCTTCGGGACACTGGCAATCAGCCCCAGCATTTT	CASSLRDTGNQPQHF
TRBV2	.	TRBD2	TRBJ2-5	TGTGCCAGTTCCCGTGGGAGGGATGGGACCCAGTACTTC	CASSRGRDGTQYF
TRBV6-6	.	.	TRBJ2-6	TGTGCCAGCAGTTCAAAGGGGTCTGGGGCCAACGTCCTGACTTTC	CASSSKGSGANVLTF
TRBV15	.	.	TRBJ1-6	TGTGCCACCAGCAGAGAGGCCCAGGATTCACCCCTCCACTTT	CATSREAQDSPLHF
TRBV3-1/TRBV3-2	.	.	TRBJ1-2	TGTGCCAGCAGCCAAGGCGGCAGGGCGGTTGGCTACACCTTC	CASSQGGRAVGYTF
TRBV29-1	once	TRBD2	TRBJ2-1	TGCAGCACTGGGAGGGCGTCTTACAATGAGCAGTTCTTC	CSTGRASYNEQFF
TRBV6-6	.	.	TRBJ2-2	TGTGCCAGCAGGAGCGGTTATGGGGAGCTGTTTTTT	CASRSGYGELFF